This TCR beta chain was captured in a study of cytomegalovirus exposure and HLA in healthy donors. Germline assignment: CDR1 SQVTM and CDR2 ANQGSEA. This CDR3 region has 11 residues. Primers for the PCR totalled 60 Vbeta and 13 Jbeta. Sequencing used immunoSEQ multiplex PCR; TCRdb keeps in-frame clones, though not all of them. The sample carries over 100,000 clones, around 78% recorded once. In the case of this clone: Its specificity is unknown. The junction departs from germline at one end; a sequencing error may be responsible.

Study-wide results and limits: It was confirmed in vitro that a few of the CMV-associated chains were specific for CMV antigens.

Material for sequencing was PBMCs. The rearrangement uses TRBV29-1 and TRBJ1-2, with D tentatively TRBD1 (5 bases). The clonotype was recovered from a female donor in good health and CMV-seropositive. The CDR3 DNA reads TGCAGCACCGGGGGGGGTCATGGCTACCCCTTC. This gives the protein CSTGGGHGYPF.